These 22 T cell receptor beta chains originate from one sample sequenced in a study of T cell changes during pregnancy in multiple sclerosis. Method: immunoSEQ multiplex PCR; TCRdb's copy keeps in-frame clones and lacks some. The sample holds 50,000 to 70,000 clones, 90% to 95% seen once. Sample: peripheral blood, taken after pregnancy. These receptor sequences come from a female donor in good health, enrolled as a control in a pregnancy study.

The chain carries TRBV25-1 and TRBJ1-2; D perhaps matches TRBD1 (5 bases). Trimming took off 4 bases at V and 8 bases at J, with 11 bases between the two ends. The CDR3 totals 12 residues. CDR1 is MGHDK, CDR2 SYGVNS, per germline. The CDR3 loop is CASSGRVGGYTF. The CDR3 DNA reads TGTGCCAGCAGTGGCAGGGTGGGGGGCTACACCTTC.

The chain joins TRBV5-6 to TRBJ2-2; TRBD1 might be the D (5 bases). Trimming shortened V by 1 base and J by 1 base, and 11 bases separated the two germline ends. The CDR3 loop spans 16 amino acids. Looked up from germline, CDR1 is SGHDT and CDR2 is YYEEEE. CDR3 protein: CASSLFWQGNTGELFF. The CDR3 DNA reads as TGTGCCAGCAGCTTGTTCTGGCAGGGGAACACCGGGGAGCTGTTTTTT. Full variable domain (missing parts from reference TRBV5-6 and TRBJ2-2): DAGVTQSPTHLIKTRGQQVTLRCSPKSGHDTVSWYQQALGQGPQFIFQYYEEEERQRGNFPDRFSGHQFPNYSSELNVNALLLGDSALYLCASSLFWQGNTGELFFGEGSRLTVL.

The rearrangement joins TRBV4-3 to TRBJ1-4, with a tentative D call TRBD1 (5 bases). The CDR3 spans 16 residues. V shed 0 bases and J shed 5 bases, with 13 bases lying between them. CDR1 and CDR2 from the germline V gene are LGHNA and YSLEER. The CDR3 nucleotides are TGCGCCAGCAGCCAAGAGGGCGGACATTCAAATGAAAAACTGTTTTTT. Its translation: CASSQEGGHSNEKLFF.

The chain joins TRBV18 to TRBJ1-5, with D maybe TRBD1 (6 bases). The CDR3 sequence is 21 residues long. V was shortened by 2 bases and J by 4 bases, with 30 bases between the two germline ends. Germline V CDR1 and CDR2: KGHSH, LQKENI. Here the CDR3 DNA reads TGTGCCAGCTCACCAAGAACAGTCAACCAGGCGGGGGCCCAATGGAATCAGCCCCAGCATTTT. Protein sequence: CASSPRTVNQAGAQWNQPQHF.

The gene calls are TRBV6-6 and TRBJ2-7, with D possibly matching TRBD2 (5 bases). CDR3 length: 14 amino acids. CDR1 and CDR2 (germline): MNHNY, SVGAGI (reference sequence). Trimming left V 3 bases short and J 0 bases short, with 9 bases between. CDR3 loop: CASSYPSHSYEQYF. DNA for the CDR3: TGTGCCAGCAGTTATCCTAGCCACTCCTACGAGCAGTACTTC.

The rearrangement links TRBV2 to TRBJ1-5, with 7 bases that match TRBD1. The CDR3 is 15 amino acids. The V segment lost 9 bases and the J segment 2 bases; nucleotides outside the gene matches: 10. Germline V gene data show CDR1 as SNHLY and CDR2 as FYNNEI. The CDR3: CASQGQPVGNQPQHF. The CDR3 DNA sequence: TGTGCCAGTCAGGGACAGCCGGTAGGCAATCAGCCCCAGCATTTT.

In nucleotides, the CDR3 is TGTGCCTGGACTAGGGACAGGGTAAATGAAAAACTGTTTTTT. Translating it yields CAWTRDRVNEKLFF. The chain uses TRBV30 and TRBJ1-4; the match to TRBD1 covers 9 bases. V trimming: 4 bases; J trimming: 5 bases; junction bases outside the gene matches: 5. Per germline, CDR1 GTSNPN and CDR2 SVGIG (reference sequence). The CDR3 consists of 14 residues. Complete variable domain (other parts from reference TRBV30 and TRBJ1-4): SQTIHQWPATLVQPVGSPLSLECTVEGTSNPNLYWYRQAAGRGLQLLFYSVGIGQISSEVPQNLSASRPQDRQFILSSKKLLLSDSGFYLCAWTRDRVNEKLFFGSGTQLSVL.

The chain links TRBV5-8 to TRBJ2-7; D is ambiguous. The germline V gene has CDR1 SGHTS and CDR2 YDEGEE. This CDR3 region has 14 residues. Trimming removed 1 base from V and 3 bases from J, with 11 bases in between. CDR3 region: CASSLYRIDYEQYF. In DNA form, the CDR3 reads TGTGCCAGCAGCTTGTATAGAATAGACTACGAGCAGTACTTC.

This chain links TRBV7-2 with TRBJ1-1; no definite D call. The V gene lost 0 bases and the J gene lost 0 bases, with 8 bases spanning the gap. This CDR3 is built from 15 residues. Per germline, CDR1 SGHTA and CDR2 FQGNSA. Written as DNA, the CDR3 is TGTGCCAGCAGCTTAGCAGGTACTATGAACACTGAAGCTTTCTTT. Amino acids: CASSLAGTMNTEAFF.

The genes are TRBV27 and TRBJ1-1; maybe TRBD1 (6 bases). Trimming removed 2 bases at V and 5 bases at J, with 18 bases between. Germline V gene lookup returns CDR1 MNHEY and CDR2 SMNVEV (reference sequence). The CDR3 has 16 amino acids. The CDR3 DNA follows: TGTGCCAGCAGTTTAGATGGGGGGGCCCCGGGGACTGAAGCTTTCTTT. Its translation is CASSLDGGAPGTEAFF.

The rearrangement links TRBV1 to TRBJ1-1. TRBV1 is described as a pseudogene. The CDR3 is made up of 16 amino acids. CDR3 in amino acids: CTSSQEGSGLNTEAFF. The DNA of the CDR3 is TGCACCAGCAGCCAAGAGGGGAGTGGGTTGAACACTGAAGCTTTCTTT.

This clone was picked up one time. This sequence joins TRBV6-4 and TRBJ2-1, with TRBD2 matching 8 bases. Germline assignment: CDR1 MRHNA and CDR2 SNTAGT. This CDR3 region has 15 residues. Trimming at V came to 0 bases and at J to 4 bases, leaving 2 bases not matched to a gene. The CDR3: CASSDSGGGYNEQFF. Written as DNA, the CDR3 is TGTGCCAGCAGTGACTCTGGCGGGGGGTACAATGAGCAGTTCTTC.

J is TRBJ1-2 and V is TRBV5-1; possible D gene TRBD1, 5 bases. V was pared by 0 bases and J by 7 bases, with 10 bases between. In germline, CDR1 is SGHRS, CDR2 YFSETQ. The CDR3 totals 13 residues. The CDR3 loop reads CASSLEGERGYTF. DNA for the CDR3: TGCGCCAGCAGCTTGGAAGGGGAACGTGGCTACACCTTC.

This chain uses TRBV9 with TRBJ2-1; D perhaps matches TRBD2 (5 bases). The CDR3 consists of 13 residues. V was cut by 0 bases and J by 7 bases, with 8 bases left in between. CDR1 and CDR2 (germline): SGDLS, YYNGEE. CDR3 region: CASSVGTDNEQFF. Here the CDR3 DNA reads TGTGCCAGCAGCGTAGGGACTGATAATGAGCAGTTCTTC.

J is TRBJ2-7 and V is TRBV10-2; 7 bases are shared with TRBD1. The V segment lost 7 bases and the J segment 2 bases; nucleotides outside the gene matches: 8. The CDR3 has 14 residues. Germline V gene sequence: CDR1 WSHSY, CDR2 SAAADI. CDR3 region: CASKSKGTAYEQYF. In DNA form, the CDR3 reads TGCGCCAGCAAGAGCAAAGGGACAGCCTACGAGCAGTACTTC.

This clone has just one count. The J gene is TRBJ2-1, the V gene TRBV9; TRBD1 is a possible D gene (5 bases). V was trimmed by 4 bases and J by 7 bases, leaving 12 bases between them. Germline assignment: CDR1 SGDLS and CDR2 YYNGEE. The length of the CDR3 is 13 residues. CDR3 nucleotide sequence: TGTGCCAGCAGCCCCCATAGGGGAAATGAGCAGTTCTTC. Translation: CASSPHRGNEQFF.

The CDR3 is CASRTQGVGGYTF. The DNA of the CDR3 is TGTGCCAGTAGGACCCAGGGGGTTGGTGGCTACACCTTC. The J gene is TRBJ1-2, the V gene TRBV19; 7 nucleotides align to TRBD1. Trimming at V came to 6 bases and at J to 7 bases, leaving 8 bases not matched to a gene. The germline CDR1 and CDR2 sequences are LNHDA and SQIVND (reference sequence). The CDR3 is made up of 13 amino acids.

The CDR3 loop is CAWSVRAAGSNQPQHF. CDR3 sequence (DNA): TGTGCCTGGAGTGTACGTGCGGCCGGGAGCAATCAGCCCCAGCATTTT. The chain joins TRBV30 to TRBJ1-5, with D hard to call. This CDR3 comprises 16 residues. Germline CDR1 is GTSNPN and CDR2 is SVGIG (reference sequence). V lost 0 bases and J 1 base, leaving 13 bases between the germline ends.

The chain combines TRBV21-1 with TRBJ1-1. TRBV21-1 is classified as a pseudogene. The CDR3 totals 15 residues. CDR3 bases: TGTGCCAGCAGCAAACGGGGCCCCCGGGAGACTGAAGCTTTCTTT. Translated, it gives CASSKRGPRETEAFF.

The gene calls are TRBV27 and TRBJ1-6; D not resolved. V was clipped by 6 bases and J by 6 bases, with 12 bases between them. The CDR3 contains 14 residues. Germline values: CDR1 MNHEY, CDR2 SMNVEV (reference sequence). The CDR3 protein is CASRLSRVNSPLHF. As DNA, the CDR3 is TGTGCCAGCAGACTGTCGAGGGTTAATTCACCCCTCCACTTT.

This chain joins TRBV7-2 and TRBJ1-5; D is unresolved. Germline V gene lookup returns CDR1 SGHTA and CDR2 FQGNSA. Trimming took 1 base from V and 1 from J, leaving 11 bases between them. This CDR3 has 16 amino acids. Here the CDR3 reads CASSLVADESNQPQHF. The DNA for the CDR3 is TGTGCCAGCAGCTTAGTAGCAGATGAAAGCAATCAGCCCCAGCATTTT. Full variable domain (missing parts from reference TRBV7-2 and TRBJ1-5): GAGVSQSPSNKVTEKGKDVELRCDPISGHTALYWYRQSLGQGLEFLIYFQGNSAPDKSGLPSDRFSAERTGGSVSTLTIQRTQQEDSAVYLCASSLVADESNQPQHFGDGTRLSIL.

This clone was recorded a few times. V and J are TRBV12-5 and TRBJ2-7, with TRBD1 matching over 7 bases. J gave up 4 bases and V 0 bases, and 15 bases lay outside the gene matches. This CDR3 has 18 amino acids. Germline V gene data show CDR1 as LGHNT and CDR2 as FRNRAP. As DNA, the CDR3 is TGTGCTAGTGGTTTGGTACTGGGACAGAACGAGCCTAGGTACGAGCAGTACTTC. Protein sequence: CASGLVLGQNEPRYEQYF. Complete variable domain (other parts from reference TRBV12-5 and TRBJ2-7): DARVTQTPRHKVTEMGQEVTMRCQPILGHNTVFWYRQTMMQGLELLAYFRNRAPLDDSGMPKDRFSAEMPDATLATLKIQPSEPRDSAVYFCASGLVLGQNEPRYEQYFGPGTRLTVT.